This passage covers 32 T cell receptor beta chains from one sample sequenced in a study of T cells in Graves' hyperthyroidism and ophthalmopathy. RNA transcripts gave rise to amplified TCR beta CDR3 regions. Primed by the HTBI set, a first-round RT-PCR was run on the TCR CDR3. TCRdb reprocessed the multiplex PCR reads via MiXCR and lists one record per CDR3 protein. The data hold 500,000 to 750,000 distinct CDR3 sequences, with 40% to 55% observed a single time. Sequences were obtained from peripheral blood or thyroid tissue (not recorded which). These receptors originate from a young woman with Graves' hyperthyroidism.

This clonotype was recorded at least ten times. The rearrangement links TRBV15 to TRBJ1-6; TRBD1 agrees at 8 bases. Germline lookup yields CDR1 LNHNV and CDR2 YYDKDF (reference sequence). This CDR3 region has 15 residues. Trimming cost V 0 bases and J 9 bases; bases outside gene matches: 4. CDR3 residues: CATSRDGDRPSPLHF. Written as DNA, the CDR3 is TGTGCCACCAGCAGAGACGGGGACAGGCCTTCACCCCTCCACTTT.

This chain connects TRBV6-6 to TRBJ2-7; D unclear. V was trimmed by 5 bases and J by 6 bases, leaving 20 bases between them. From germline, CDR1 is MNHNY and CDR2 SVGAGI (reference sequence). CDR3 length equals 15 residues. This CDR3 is CASSLPSRLPGEQYF. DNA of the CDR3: TGTGCCAGCAGTCTCCCCTCCAGGCTCCCAGGCGAGCAGTACTTC.

The CDR3 DNA reads as TGCAGTGCTAGAGATGGGGGGACAGGGGGCACCGAGCAGTACTTC. Its protein is CSARDGGTGGTEQYF. The chain couples TRBV20-1 to TRBJ2-7, with 12 nucleotides matching TRBD1. The V gene end was trimmed by 0 bases and the J gene end by 6 bases; junction bases not matched to a gene: 6. Germline values: CDR1 DFQATT, CDR2 SNEGSKA (reference sequence). This CDR3 is built from 15 residues.

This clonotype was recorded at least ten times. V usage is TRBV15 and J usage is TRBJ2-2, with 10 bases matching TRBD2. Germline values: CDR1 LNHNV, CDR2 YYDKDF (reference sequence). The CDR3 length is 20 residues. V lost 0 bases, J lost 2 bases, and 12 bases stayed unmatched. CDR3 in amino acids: CATSRDRGLAGGTNTGELFF. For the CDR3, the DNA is TGTGCCACCAGCAGAGATCGGGGATTAGCGGGAGGCACAAACACCGGGGAGCTGTTTTTT.

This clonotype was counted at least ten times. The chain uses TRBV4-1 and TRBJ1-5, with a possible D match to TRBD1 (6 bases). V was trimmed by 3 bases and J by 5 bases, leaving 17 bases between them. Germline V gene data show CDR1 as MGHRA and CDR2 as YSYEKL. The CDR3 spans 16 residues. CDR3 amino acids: CASSHEGPTGYQPQHF. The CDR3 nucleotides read TGCGCCAGCAGCCACGAAGGACCTACAGGGTATCAGCCCCAGCATTTT.

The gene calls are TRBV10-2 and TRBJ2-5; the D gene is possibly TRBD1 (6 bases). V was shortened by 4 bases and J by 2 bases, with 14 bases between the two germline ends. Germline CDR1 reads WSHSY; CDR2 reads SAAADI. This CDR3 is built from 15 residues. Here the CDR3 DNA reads TGCGCCAGCAGTGTGAACAGGGTGGGACAAGAGACCCAGTACTTC. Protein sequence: CASSVNRVGQETQYF.

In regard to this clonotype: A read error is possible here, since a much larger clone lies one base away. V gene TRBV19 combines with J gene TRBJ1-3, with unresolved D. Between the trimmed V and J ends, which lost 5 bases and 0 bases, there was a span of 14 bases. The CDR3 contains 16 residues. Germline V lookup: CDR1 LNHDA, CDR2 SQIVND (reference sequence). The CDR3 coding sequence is TGTGCCAGTAGTCCAATCGAGGACCCCTCTGGAAACACCATATATTTT. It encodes CASSPIEDPSGNTIYF.

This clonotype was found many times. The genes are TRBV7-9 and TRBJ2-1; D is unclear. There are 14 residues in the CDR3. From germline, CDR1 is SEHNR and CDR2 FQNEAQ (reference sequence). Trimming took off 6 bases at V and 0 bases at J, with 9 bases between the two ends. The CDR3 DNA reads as TGTGCCAGCAGTCTGGGAAACTCCTACAATGAGCAGTTCTTC. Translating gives CASSLGNSYNEQFF.

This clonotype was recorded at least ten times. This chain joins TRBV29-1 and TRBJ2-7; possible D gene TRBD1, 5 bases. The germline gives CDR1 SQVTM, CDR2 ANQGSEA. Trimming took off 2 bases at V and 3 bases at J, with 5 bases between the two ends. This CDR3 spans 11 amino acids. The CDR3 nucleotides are TGCAGCGTTGAACAGGGCTACGAGCAGTACTTC. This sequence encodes CSVEQGYEQYF.

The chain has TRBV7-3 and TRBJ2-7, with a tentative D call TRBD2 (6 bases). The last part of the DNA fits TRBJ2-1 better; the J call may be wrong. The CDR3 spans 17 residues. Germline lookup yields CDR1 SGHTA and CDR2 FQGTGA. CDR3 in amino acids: CASSPNGAGSSYNEQFF. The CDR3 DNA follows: TGTGCCAGCAGCCCGAATGGGGCGGGGAGCTCCTACAATGAGCAGTTCTTC.

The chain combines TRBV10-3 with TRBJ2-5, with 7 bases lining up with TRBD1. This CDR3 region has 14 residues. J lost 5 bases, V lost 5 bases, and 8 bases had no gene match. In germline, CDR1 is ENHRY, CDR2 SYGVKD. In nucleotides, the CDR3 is TGTGCCATCAGTCCACAGGGGAATGTTGAGACCCAGTACTTC. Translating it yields CAISPQGNVETQYF.

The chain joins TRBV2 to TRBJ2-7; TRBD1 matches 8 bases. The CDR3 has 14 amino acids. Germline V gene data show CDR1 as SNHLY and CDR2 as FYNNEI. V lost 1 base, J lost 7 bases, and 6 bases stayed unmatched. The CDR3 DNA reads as TGTGCCAGCAGTGAAGGGACAGGGAGAGAGGAGCAGTACTTC. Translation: CASSEGTGREEQYF.

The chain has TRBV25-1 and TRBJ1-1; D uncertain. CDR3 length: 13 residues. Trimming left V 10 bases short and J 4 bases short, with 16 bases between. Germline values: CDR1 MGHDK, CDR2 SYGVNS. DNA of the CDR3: TGTGCCACCACTGGACGGTGGGTCACTGAAGCTTTCTTT. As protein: CATTGRWVTEAFF.

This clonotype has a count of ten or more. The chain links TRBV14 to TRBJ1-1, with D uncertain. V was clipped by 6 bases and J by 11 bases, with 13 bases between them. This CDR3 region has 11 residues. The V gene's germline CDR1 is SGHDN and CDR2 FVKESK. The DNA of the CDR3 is TGTGCCAGCAGTCGCGGGTCGCTGGCTTTCTTT. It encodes CASSRGSLAFF.

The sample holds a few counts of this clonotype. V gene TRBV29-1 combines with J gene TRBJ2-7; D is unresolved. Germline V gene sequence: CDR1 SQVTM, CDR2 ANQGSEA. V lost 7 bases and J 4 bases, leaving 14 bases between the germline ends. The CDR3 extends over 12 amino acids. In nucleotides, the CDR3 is TGCAGCGGGAGTACCGGGCAGTACGAGCAGTACTTC. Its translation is CSGSTGQYEQYF.

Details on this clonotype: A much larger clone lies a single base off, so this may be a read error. CDR3 protein: CAIRAGLNGYTF. The CDR3 bases are TGTGCCATCCGAGCAGGACTAAATGGCTACACCTTC. The chain carries TRBV6-6 and TRBJ1-2; D is uncertain. This CDR3 has 12 amino acids. V dropped 10 bases and J dropped 6 bases, with 15 bases sitting between them. CDR1 and CDR2 (germline): MNHNY, SVGAGI (reference sequence).

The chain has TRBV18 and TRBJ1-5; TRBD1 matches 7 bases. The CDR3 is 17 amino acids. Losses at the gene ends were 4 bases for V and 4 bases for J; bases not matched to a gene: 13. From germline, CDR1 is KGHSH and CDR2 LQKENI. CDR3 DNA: TGTGCCAGCTCACTGACCCGCAAGACAGGGAATAATCAGCCCCAGCATTTT. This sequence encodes CASSLTRKTGNNQPQHF.

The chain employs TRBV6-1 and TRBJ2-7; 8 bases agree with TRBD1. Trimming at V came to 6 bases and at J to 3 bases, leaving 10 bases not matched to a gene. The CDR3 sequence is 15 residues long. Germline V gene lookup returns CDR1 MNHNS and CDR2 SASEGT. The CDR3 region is CASSDAGGGGYEQYF. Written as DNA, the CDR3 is TGTGCCAGCAGCGACGCAGGGGGCGGTGGCTACGAGCAGTACTTC.

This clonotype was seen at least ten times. CDR3 sequence reads: CSVTESGANVLTF. The CDR3, as DNA: TGCAGCGTCACAGAGTCTGGGGCCAACGTCCTGACTTTC. The chain uses TRBV29-1 and TRBJ2-6; the D is unclear. Per germline, CDR1 SQVTM and CDR2 ANQGSEA. Trimming took off 6 bases at V and 1 base at J, with 7 bases between the two ends. The CDR3 consists of 13 residues.

CDR3 in amino acids: CASSPSGQGGLAPNTGELFF. Here the CDR3 DNA reads TGTGCCAGCAGCCCATCGGGACAGGGAGGCCTAGCTCCTAACACCGGGGAGCTGTTTTTT. V and J are TRBV6-1 and TRBJ2-2; 9 bases are a match to TRBD1. The CDR3 runs 20 residues. From germline, CDR1 is MNHNS and CDR2 SASEGT. V shed 6 bases, J shed 2 bases, and the junction held 19 bases outside the gene matches.

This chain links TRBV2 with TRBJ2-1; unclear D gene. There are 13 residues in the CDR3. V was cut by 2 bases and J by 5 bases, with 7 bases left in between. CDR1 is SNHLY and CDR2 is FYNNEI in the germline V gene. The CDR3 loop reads CASSESWNNEQFF. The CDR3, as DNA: TGTGCCAGCAGTGAAAGCTGGAACAATGAGCAGTTCTTC.

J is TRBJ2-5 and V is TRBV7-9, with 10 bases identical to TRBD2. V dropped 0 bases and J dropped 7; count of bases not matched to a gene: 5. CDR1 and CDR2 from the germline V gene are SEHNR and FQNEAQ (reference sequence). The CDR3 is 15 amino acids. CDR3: CASSLAGTSVTTQYF. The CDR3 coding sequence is TGTGCCAGCAGCTTAGCGGGGACTAGCGTAACGACCCAGTACTTC.

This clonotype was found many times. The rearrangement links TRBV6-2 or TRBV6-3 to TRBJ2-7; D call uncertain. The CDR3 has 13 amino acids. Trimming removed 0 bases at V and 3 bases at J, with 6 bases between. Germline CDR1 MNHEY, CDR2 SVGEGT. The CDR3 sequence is CASSYSTNYEQYF. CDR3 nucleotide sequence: TGTGCCAGCAGTTACTCGACAAACTACGAGCAGTACTTC.

CDR3 loop: CASSNPGTSGREETQYF. The CDR3 DNA reads TGTGCCAGCAGTAACCCCGGGACTAGCGGGAGAGAAGAGACCCAGTACTTC. V and J are TRBV2 and TRBJ2-5, with 14 positions matching TRBD2. This CDR3 has 17 amino acids. Germline V CDR1 and CDR2: SNHLY, FYNNEI. V shed 5 bases and J 3 bases; nucleotides not matched to a gene: 8.

The CDR3 sequence: CAWSGEYGSRFFHEQYF. Written as DNA, the CDR3 is TGTGCCTGGAGTGGAGAATATGGGTCTCGCTTCTTTCACGAGCAGTACTTC. This chain connects TRBV30 to TRBJ2-7; D gene ambiguous. CDR3 length: 17 amino acids. CDR1 GTSNPN and CDR2 SVGIG come from the germline V gene (reference sequence). V was pared by 1 base and J by 5 bases, with 24 bases between.

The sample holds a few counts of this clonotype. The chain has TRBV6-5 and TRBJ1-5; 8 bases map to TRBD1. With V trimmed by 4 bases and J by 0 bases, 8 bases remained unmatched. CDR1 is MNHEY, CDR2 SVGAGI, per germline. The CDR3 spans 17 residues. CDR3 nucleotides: TGTGCCAGCAGTTTTGACAGGGGATCATATAGCAATCAGCCCCAGCATTTT. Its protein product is CASSFDRGSYSNQPQHF.

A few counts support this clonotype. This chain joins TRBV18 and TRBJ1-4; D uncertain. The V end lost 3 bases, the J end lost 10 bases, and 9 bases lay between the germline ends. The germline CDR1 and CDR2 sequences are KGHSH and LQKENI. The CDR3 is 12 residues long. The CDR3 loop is CASSPNSGKLFF. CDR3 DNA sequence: TGTGCCAGCTCACCGAACAGTGGAAAACTGTTTTTT. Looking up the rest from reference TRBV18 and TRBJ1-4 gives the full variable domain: NAGVMQNPRHLVRRRGQEARLRCSPMKGHSHVYWYRQLPEEGLKFMVYLQKENIIDESGMPKERFSAEFPKEGPSILRIQQVVRGDSAAYFCASSPNSGKLFFGSGTQLSVL.

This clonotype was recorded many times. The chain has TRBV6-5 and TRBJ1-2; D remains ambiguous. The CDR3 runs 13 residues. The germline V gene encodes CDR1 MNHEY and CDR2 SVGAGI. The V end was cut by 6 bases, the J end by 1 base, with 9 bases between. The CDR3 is CASSTGFNYGYTF. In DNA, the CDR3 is TGTGCCAGCAGCACGGGGTTTAACTATGGCTACACCTTC.

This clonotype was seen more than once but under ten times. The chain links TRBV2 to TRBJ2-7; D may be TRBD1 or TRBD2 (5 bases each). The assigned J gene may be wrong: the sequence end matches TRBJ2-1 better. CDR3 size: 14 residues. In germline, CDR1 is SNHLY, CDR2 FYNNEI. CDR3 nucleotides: TGTGCCAGCAGTGACAGGGACCAGAAAAATGAGCAGTTCTTC. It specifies CASSDRDQKNEQFF.

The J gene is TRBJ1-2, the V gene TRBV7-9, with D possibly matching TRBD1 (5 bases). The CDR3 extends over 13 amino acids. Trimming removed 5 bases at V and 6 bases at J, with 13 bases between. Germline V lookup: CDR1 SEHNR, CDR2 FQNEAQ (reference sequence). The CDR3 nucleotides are TGTGCCAGCAGCCCCGACAGCGGGGATGGCTACACCTTC. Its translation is CASSPDSGDGYTF.

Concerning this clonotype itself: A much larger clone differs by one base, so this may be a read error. The CDR3 loop reads CASSLVRGRTGELFF. The CDR3 bases are TGTGCCAGCAGCTTGGTCAGGGGGCGCACCGGGGAGCTGTTTTTT. The chain uses TRBV7-6 and TRBJ2-2, with 8 bases matching TRBD1. Germline values: CDR1 SGHVS, CDR2 FNYEAQ. J was trimmed by 4 bases and V by 3 bases; bases with no gene match: 4. This CDR3 has 15 residues.

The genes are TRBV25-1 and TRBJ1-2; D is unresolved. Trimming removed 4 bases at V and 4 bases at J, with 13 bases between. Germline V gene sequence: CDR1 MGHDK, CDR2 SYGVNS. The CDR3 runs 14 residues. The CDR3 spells CASSGPGIGYGYTF. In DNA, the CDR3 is TGTGCCAGCAGTGGCCCGGGGATCGGCTATGGCTACACCTTC.